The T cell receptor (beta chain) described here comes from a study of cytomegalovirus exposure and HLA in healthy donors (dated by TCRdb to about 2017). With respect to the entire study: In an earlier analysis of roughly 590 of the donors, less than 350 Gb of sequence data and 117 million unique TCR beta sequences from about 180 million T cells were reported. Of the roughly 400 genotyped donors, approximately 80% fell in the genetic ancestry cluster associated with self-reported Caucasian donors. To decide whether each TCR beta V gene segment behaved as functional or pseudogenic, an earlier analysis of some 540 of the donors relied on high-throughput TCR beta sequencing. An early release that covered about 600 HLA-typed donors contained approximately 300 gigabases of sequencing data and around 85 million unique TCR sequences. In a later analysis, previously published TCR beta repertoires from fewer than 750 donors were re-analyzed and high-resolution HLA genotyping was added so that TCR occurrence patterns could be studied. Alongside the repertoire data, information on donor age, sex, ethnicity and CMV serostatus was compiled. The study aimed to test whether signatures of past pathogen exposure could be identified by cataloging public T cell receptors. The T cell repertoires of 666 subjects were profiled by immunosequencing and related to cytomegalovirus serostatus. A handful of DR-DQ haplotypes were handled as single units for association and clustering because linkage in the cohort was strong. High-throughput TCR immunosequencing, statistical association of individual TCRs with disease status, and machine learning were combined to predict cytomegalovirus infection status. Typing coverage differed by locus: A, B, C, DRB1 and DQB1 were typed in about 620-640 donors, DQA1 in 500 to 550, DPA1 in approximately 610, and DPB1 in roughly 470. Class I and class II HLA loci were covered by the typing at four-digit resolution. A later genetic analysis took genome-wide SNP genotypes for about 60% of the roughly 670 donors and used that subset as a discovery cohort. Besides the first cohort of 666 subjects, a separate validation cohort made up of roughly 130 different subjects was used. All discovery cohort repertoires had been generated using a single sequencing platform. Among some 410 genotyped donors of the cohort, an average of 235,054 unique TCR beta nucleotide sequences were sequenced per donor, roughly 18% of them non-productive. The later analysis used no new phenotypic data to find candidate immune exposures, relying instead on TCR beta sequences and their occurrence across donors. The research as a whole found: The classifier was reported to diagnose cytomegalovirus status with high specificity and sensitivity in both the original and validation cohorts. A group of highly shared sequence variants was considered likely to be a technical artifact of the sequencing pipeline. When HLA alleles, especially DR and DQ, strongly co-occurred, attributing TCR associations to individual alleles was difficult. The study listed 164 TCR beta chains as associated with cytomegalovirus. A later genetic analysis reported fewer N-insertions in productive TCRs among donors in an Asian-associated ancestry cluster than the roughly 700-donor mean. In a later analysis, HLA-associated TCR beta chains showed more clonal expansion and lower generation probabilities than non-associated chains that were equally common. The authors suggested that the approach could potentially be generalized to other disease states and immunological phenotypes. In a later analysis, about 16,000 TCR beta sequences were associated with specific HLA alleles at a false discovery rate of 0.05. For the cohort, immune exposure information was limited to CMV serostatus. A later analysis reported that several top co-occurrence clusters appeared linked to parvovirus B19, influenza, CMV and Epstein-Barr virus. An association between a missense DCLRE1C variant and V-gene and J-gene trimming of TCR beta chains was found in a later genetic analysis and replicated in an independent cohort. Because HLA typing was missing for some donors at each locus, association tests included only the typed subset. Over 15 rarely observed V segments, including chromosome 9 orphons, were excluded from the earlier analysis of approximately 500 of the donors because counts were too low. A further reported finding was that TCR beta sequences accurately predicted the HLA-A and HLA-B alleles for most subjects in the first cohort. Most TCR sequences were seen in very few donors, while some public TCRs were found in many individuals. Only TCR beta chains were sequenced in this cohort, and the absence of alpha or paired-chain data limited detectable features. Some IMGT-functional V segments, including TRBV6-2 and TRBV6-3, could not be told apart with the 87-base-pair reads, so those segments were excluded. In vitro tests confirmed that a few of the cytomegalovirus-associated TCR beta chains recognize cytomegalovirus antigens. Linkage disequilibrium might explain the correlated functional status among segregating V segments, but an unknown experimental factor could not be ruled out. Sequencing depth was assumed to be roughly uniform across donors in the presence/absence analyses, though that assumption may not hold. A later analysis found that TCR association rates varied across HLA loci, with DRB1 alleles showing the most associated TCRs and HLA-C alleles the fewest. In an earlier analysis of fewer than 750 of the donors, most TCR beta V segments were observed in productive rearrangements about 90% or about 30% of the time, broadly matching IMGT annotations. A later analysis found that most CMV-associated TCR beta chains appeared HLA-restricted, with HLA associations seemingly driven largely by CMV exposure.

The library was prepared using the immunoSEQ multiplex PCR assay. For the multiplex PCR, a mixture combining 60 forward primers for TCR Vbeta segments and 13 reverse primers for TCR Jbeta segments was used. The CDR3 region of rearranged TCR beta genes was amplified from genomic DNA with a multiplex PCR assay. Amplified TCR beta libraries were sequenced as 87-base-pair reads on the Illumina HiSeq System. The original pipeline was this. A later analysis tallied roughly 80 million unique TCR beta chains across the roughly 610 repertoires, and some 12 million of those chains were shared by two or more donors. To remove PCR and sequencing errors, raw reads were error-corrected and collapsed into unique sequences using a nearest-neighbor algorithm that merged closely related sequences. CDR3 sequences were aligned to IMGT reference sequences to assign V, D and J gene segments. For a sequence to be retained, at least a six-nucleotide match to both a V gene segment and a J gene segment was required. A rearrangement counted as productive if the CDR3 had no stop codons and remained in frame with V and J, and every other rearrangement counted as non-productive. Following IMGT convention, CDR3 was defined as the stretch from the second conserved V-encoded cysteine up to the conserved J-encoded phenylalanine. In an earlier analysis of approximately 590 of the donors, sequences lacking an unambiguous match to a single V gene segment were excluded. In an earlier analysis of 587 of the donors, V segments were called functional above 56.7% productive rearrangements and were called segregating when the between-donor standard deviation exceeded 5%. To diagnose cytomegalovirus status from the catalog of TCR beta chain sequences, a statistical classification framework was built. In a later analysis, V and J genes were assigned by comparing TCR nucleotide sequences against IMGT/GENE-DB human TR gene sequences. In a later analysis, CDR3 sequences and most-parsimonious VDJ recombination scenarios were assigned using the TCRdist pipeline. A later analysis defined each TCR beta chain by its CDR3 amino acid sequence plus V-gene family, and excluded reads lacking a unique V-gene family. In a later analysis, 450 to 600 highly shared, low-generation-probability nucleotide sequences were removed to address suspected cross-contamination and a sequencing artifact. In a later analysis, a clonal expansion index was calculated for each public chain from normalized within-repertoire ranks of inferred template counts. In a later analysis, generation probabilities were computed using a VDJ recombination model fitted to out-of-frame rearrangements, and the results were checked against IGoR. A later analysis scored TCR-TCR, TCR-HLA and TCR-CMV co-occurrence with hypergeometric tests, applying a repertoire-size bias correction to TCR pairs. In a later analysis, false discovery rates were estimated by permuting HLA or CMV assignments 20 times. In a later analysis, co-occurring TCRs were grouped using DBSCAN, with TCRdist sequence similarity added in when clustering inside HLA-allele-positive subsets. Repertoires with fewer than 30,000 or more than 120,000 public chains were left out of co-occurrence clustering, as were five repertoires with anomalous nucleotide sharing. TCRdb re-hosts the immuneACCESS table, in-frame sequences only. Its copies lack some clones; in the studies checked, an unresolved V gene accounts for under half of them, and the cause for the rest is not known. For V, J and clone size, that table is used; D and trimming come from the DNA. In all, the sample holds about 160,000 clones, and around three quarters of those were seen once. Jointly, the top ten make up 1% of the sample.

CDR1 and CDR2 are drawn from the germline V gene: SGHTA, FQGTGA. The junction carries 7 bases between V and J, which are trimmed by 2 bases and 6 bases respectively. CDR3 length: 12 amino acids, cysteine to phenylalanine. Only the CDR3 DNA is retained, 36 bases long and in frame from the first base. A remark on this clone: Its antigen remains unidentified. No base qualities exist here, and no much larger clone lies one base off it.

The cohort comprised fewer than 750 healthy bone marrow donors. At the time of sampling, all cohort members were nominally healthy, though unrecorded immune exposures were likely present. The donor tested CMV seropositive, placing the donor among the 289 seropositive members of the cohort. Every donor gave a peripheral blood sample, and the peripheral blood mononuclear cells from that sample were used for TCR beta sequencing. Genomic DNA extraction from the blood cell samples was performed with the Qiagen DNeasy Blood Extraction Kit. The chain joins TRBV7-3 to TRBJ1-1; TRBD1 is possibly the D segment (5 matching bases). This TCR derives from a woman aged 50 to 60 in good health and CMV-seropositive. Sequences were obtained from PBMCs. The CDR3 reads CASSLSGAEAFF. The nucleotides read TGTGCCAGCAGCTTATCGGGGGCTGAAGCTTTCTTT. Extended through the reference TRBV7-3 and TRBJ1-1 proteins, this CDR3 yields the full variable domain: GAGVSQTPSNKVTEKGKYVELRCDPISGHTALYWYRQSLGQGPEFLIYFQGTGAADDSGLPNDRFFAVRPEGSVSTLKIQRTERGDSAVYLCASSLSGAEAFFGQGTRLTVV.